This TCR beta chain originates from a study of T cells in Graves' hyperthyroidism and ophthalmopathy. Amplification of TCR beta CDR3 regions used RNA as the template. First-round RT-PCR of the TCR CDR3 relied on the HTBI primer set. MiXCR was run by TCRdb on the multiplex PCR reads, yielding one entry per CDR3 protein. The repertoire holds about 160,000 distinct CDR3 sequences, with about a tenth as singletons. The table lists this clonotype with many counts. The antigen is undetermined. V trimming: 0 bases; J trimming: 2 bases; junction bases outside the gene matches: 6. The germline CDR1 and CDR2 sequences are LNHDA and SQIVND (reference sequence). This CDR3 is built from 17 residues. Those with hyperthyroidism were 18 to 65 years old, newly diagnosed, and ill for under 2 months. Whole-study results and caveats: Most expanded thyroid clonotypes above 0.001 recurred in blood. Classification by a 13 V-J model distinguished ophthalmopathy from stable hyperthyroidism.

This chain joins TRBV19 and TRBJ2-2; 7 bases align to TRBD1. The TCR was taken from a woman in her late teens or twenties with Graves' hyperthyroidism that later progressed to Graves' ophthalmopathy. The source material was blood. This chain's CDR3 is CASSIDRGGLNTGELFF. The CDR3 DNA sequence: TGTGCCAGTAGTATAGATCGAGGGGGCCTTAACACCGGGGAGCTGTTTTTT.